This T cell receptor (beta chain) was profiled in a study of cytomegalovirus exposure and HLA in healthy donors. Findings of the study overall: In vitro data verified a few CMV-associated chains as specific for CMV antigens. Diagnosis of cytomegalovirus status made by the classifier reportedly showed high specificity and sensitivity. According to a subsequent analysis, TCR clusters from the first cohort were inclined to appear together in the 120 validation repertoires.

Profiled with immunoSEQ multiplex PCR; TCRdb holds only in-frame clones, not every one. The table includes some 100,000 clones, 86% detected once. Remarks on this clone: Its antigen remains unknown.

The CDR3 extends over 13 amino acids. Looked up from germline, CDR1 is GTSNPN and CDR2 is SVGIG (reference sequence). V trimming: 2 bases; J trimming: 3 bases; junction bases outside the gene matches: 3. The sequenced sample consisted of PBMCs. The chain links TRBV30 to TRBJ2-5, with 7 bases identical to TRBD1. The sequence derives from a man younger than 30 in good health and CMV-seronegative. The CDR3 DNA follows: TGTGCCTGGAGTCCACAGGGGAAAGAGACCCAGTACTTC. Encoded protein: CAWSPQGKETQYF.